What follows are 32 T cell receptor beta chains derived from one specimen sequenced in a study of blood T cell repertoires in COVID-19. The repertoire was sequenced with immunoSEQ multiplex PCR; TCRdb's copy has only in-frame clones and lacks some. Of about 200,000 clones in the sample, about 85% were seen once. Material for sequencing was peripheral blood. The receptors were sampled from a woman between 35 and 50 years old with COVID-19, enrolled during active disease.

Many counts were recorded for this clone. The V call is TRBV9, the J call TRBJ2-2; TRBD2 aligns across 7 bases. Germline CDR1 is SGDLS and CDR2 is YYNGEE. Trimming at V came to 0 bases and at J to 4 bases, leaving 6 bases not matched to a gene. The CDR3 loop spans 16 amino acids. The CDR3 is CASSVVGSGPTGELFF. For the CDR3, the DNA is TGTGCCAGCAGCGTAGTTGGTAGCGGGCCCACCGGGGAGCTGTTTTTT.

The chain couples TRBV5-6 to TRBJ2-7, with no clear D. The CDR3 extends over 15 amino acids. CDR1 is SGHDT and CDR2 is YYEEEE in the germline V gene. With 1 base removed from V and 3 bases from J, the gap between germline ends came to 14 bases. The CDR3 spells CASSLYVGSSYEQYF. CDR3 bases: TGTGCCAGCAGCTTGTATGTTGGTAGCAGCTACGAGCAGTACTTC.

The chain combines TRBV3-1 (or the pseudogene TRBV3-2) with TRBJ1-2, with D unresolved. The CDR3 is 13 residues long. Trimming cost V 4 bases and J 8 bases, with 14 bases left between them. Germline-derived CDR1 and CDR2 are LGHDT and YNNKEL (reference sequence). The CDR3 protein is CASSLLEEGGYTF. Written as DNA, the CDR3 is TGTGCCAGCAGCCTTTTAGAAGAGGGCGGCTACACCTTC.

V gene TRBV7-6 combines with J gene TRBJ2-1; 7 bases agree with TRBD2. In germline, CDR1 is SGHVS, CDR2 FNYEAQ. The ends lost 2 bases at V and 3 bases at J; junction bases unmatched: 4. The CDR3 extends over 15 amino acids. The CDR3 nucleotides are TGTGCCAGCAGCTTAACAACTAGCGTCTACAATGAGCAGTTCTTC. Translation gives CASSLTTSVYNEQFF.

The rearrangement joins TRBV3-1 (or the pseudogene TRBV3-2) to TRBJ2-1, with 10 bases aligning to TRBD2. The CDR3 has 17 amino acids. Germline V lookup: CDR1 LGHDT, CDR2 YNNKEL (reference sequence). Germline trimming cut 1 base from V and 5 bases from J; bases unmatched to any gene: 8. CDR3 loop: CASSQVGGTSVHNEQFF. The CDR3 region has the DNA TGTGCCAGCAGCCAAGTAGGGGGGACTAGCGTCCACAATGAGCAGTTCTTC.

This clone was seen only once. This sequence joins TRBV2 and TRBJ2-1; 8 nucleotides line up with TRBD2. The CDR3 loop spans 16 amino acids. V lost 4 bases and J lost 7; bases outside the gene matches: 12. The germline CDR1 and CDR2 sequences are SNHLY and FYNNEI. The CDR3 protein is CASSGQAGVISNEQFF. CDR3 DNA sequence: TGTGCCAGCAGTGGTCAAGCGGGAGTGATTTCGAATGAGCAGTTCTTC.

The chain has TRBV2 and TRBJ1-1; TRBD1 is a possible D gene (5 bases). V lost 6 bases, J lost 1 base, and 12 bases lay in between. CDR1 and CDR2 from the germline V gene are SNHLY and FYNNEI. This CDR3 spans 14 amino acids. The CDR3 is CASRHPGENTEAFF. CDR3 in DNA: TGTGCCAGCAGACACCCGGGGGAGAACACTGAAGCTTTCTTT.

This clone has just one count. The genes are TRBV6-2 or TRBV6-3 and TRBJ2-2, with 8 bases aligning to TRBD1. Germline V gene lookup returns CDR1 MNHEY and CDR2 SVGEGT. CDR3 size: 15 residues. With 0 bases clipped from V and 10 bases from J, the junction kept 7 bases outside the gene matches. The CDR3 DNA is TGTGCCAGCAGTTACTCGCGGACAGGGAGAACGGAGCTGTTTTTT. Its protein product is CASSYSRTGRTELFF.

J is TRBJ2-1 and V is TRBV5-1, with TRBD2 matching over 14 bases. Germline V lookup: CDR1 SGHRS, CDR2 YFSETQ. There are 16 residues in the CDR3. The V segment lost 6 bases and the J segment 8 bases; nucleotides outside the gene matches: 10. The CDR3 loop is CASTLDGTSGSHEQFF. Here the CDR3 DNA reads TGCGCCAGCACCCTAGATGGGACTAGCGGGAGCCATGAGCAGTTCTTC.

As DNA, the CDR3 is TGTGCCAGCTCACCACCAGAAGGAGCTGGAAACACCATATATTTT. It specifies CASSPPEGAGNTIYF. The V gene is TRBV18, the J gene TRBJ1-3; D gene uncertain. Germline V gene data show CDR1 as KGHSH and CDR2 as LQKENI. CDR3 length: 15 amino acids. V dropped 0 bases and J dropped 2 bases, with 8 bases sitting between them. The full variable domain, rest sourced from reference TRBV18 and TRBJ1-3, is NAGVMQNPRHLVRRRGQEARLRCSPMKGHSHVYWYRQLPEEGLKFMVYLQKENIIDESGMPKERFSAEFPKEGPSILRIQQVVRGDSAAYFCASSPPEGAGNTIYFGEGSWLTVV.

V gene TRBV18 combines with J gene TRBJ2-7, with 8 bases fitting TRBD1. CDR1 is KGHSH and CDR2 is LQKENI in the germline V gene. J lost 0 bases, V lost 4 bases, and 11 bases had no gene match. CDR3 length: 17 residues. The CDR3 protein is CASSRNQGAASSYEQYF. CDR3 in DNA: TGTGCCAGCTCACGTAACCAGGGGGCCGCGAGCTCCTACGAGCAGTACTTC.

The V and J genes are TRBV12-3 or TRBV12-4 and TRBJ1-4; D call uncertain. Trimming shortened V by 4 bases and J by 13 bases, and 13 bases separated the two germline ends. CDR3 length: 12 residues. Here the CDR3 reads CASSSSGEGLFF. CDR3 coding DNA: TGTGCCAGCAGTTCCAGTGGGGAGGGACTGTTTTTT.

This rearrangement joins TRBV10-3 to TRBJ1-4; 9 bases map to TRBD1. This CDR3 has 12 amino acids. The V gene end was trimmed by 10 bases and the J gene end by 8 bases; junction bases not matched to a gene: 5. Germline lookup yields CDR1 ENHRY and CDR2 SYGVKD. CDR3 nucleotide sequence: TGTGCCACCCGGACAGGGGTCGAAAAACTGTTTTTT. Translating it yields CATRTGVEKLFF.

The rearrangement uses TRBV10-2 and TRBJ1-5, with 8 bases fitting TRBD1. The CDR3 is 14 residues long. Germline V gene data show CDR1 as WSHSY and CDR2 as SAAADI. V was clipped by 6 bases and J by 2 bases; unmatched bases: 3. The CDR3 region has the DNA TGCGCCAGCAGGGGGGGACAGGGCAATCAGCCCCAGCATTTT. This codes for CASRGGQGNQPQHF.

The V and J genes are TRBV5-1 and TRBJ2-7; weak D call: TRBD1 (6 bases). Germline CDR1 is SGHRS and CDR2 is YFSETQ. Trimming removed 4 bases from V and 3 bases from J, with 17 bases in between. The CDR3 loop spans 15 amino acids. In DNA, the CDR3 is TGCGCCAGCAGCCCCGGAGGTGGACAGCTCTACGAGCAGTACTTC. Residues: CASSPGGGQLYEQYF.

The chain employs TRBV19 and TRBJ2-7, with 9 bases aligning to TRBD1. Per the germline V gene, CDR1 is LNHDA and CDR2 is SQIVND (reference sequence). CDR3 length: 15 amino acids. V trimming: 4 bases; J trimming: 3 bases; junction bases outside the gene matches: 7. The DNA of the CDR3 is TGTGCCAGTAGTACCGGGGACAGGGCGTACTACGAGCAGTACTTC. Translated: CASSTGDRAYYEQYF.

The chain is built from TRBV5-6 and TRBJ2-7; possible D gene TRBD1, 6 bases. The CDR3 contains 18 residues. CDR1 SGHDT and CDR2 YYEEEE come from the germline V gene. The germline V and J ends were trimmed by 0 bases and 3 bases, with 22 bases remaining between them. CDR3 protein: CASSLGGYQGSYFYEQYF. The CDR3, as DNA: TGTGCCAGCAGCTTGGGGGGTTATCAGGGGTCCTACTTCTACGAGCAGTACTTC.

This clone showed up just once. This chain joins TRBV11-2 and TRBJ1-5; the match to TRBD1 covers 9 bases. This CDR3 is 15 amino acids long. Germline V gene data show CDR1 as SGHAT and CDR2 as FQNNGV. The trim removed 5 bases at V and 2 bases at J, leaving 4 bases unmatched. The CDR3 is CASSPGQGGNQPQHF. The CDR3 DNA reads TGTGCCAGCAGCCCGGGACAGGGCGGCAATCAGCCCCAGCATTTT.

This clone has a handful of counts. V usage is TRBV5-5 and J usage is TRBJ1-3; 7 bases agree with TRBD1. V lost 5 bases to trimming and J lost 0 bases; unmatched junction nucleotides: 17. The length of the CDR3 is 19 residues. Germline CDR1 is SGHKS and CDR2 is YYEKEE (reference sequence). The CDR3 spells CASRSRQGDYSTSGNTIYF. The CDR3 coding sequence is TGTGCCAGCAGATCCCGACAGGGTGACTACTCGACCTCTGGAAACACCATATATTTT.

This clone turned up a few times. CDR3 region: CASSSAGGSGNTIYF. CDR3 nucleotides: TGTGCCAGCAGCTCTGCCGGGGGATCTGGAAACACCATATATTTT. The chain combines TRBV27 with TRBJ1-3, with D tentatively TRBD1 (5 bases). V dropped 6 bases and J dropped 1 base, with 13 bases sitting between them. The CDR3 is 15 residues long. Germline-derived CDR1 and CDR2 are MNHEY and SMNVEV (reference sequence).

This clone came up once. This rearrangement joins TRBV5-5 to TRBJ2-7; perhaps TRBD2 as D (5 bases). This CDR3 has 15 amino acids. From germline, CDR1 is SGHKS and CDR2 YYEKEE (reference sequence). V was clipped by 4 bases and J by 5 bases, with 19 bases between them. The CDR3 DNA follows: TGTGCCAGCAGCCCCTGGCTTGGTACCGGGGACGAGCAGTACTTC. As protein: CASSPWLGTGDEQYF.

The rearrangement joins TRBV27 to TRBJ1-1; D call uncertain. The CDR3 totals 10 residues. V lost 4 bases to trimming and J lost 10 bases, with 7 bases between them. CDR1 is MNHEY and CDR2 is SMNVEV in the germline V gene (reference sequence). The CDR3 DNA reads TGTGCCAGCAGTTATAATCCAGCTTTCTTT. It specifies CASSYNPAFF.

The rearrangement links TRBV6-5 to TRBJ2-3; TRBD1 might be the D (6 bases). V was trimmed by 2 bases and J by 4 bases, leaving 16 bases between them. This CDR3 spans 16 amino acids. Germline loops: CDR1 MNHEY, CDR2 SVGAGI. The CDR3 nucleotides read TGTGCCAGCAGTTACGGGGCCAACAGGGCCTCAGATACGCAGTATTTT. The encoded protein is CASSYGANRASDTQYF.

The rearrangement joins TRBV29-1 to TRBJ2-7, with D tentatively TRBD1 (5 bases). The CDR3 loop spans 12 amino acids. Trimming pared 5 bases from V and 3 bases from J, leaving 11 bases between. Germline-derived CDR1 and CDR2 are SQVTM and ANQGSEA. As DNA, the CDR3 is TGCAGCGTTCTAAGTGACAGCTACGAGCAGTACTTC. Residues: CSVLSDSYEQYF.

This sequence joins TRBV30 and TRBJ1-5, with 7 bases identical to TRBD1. This CDR3 is 15 amino acids long. The germline V gene encodes CDR1 GTSNPN and CDR2 SVGIG (reference sequence). V lost 2 bases and J lost 6; bases outside the gene matches: 10. The DNA of the CDR3 is TGTGCCTGGAGTCGGCTCGGGACAGTAAGTCAGCCCCAGCATTTT. Its protein product is CAWSRLGTVSQPQHF.

The gene calls are TRBV2 and TRBJ1-2; unclear D gene. The CDR3 totals 15 residues. Per the germline V gene, CDR1 is SNHLY and CDR2 is FYNNEI. V lost 6 bases to trimming and J lost 0 bases, with 14 bases between them. The CDR3 sequence is CASRETQVPNYGYTF. CDR3 in DNA: TGTGCCAGCAGGGAAACGCAGGTACCTAACTATGGCTACACCTTC.

This chain joins TRBV5-1 and TRBJ2-5; 8 nucleotides line up with TRBD2. Germline trimming cut 2 bases from V and 3 bases from J; bases unmatched to any gene: 3. Germline V gene lookup returns CDR1 SGHRS and CDR2 YFSETQ. The CDR3 has 14 residues. CDR3 sequence: CASSFSGIKETQYF. In nucleotides, the CDR3 is TGCGCCAGCAGCTTTAGCGGGATTAAAGAGACCCAGTACTTC. The full variable domain, in which reference TRBV5-1 and TRBJ2-5 provide the parts outside the CDR3, is KAGVTQTPRYLIKTRGQQVTLSCSPISGHRSVSWYQQTPGQGLQFLFEYFSETQRNKGNFPGRFSGRQFSNSRSEMNVSTLELGDSALYLCASSFSGIKETQYFGPGTRLLVL.

This clone was observed a single time. The chain recombines TRBV5-1 with TRBJ1-2; TRBD1 is a possible D gene (5 bases). Trimming left V 2 bases short and J 7 bases short, with 21 bases between. This CDR3 is 16 amino acids long. Germline CDR1 and CDR2: SGHRS and YFSETQ. The CDR3: CASSFGGSEVAIGYTF. CDR3 DNA: TGCGCCAGCAGCTTCGGGGGTTCAGAGGTAGCGATTGGCTACACCTTC. The full variable domain, in which reference TRBV5-1 and TRBJ1-2 provide the parts outside the CDR3, is KAGVTQTPRYLIKTRGQQVTLSCSPISGHRSVSWYQQTPGQGLQFLFEYFSETQRNKGNFPGRFSGRQFSNSRSEMNVSTLELGDSALYLCASSFGGSEVAIGYTFGSGTRLTVV.

CDR3 amino acids: CASSQELRGMNTGELFF. In nucleotides, the CDR3 is TGCGCCAGCAGCCAAGAATTACGCGGGATGAACACCGGGGAGCTGTTTTTT. The V call is TRBV4-3, the J call TRBJ2-2; D is possibly TRBD2 (6 bases). V dropped 0 bases and J dropped 1 base, with 12 bases sitting between them. This CDR3 is built from 17 residues. Germline loops: CDR1 LGHNA, CDR2 YSLEER.

This clone showed up just a few times. This chain connects TRBV7-8 to TRBJ1-2; 9 bases are a match to TRBD1. CDR3 length: 15 amino acids. Trimming took 5 bases from V and 8 from J; bases not matched to a gene: 12. Germline V gene lookup returns CDR1 SGHVS and CDR2 FQNEAQ. CDR3 sequence: CASSTGIQGARGYTF. The CDR3 nucleotides read TGTGCCAGCAGCACCGGGATACAGGGGGCGAGAGGCTACACCTTC.

V is TRBV5-1 and J is TRBJ1-2; D unclear. Trimming stripped 1 base from V and 5 bases from J, with 12 bases between. Germline loops: CDR1 SGHRS, CDR2 YFSETQ. This CDR3 region has 14 residues. In DNA form, the CDR3 reads TGCGCCAGCAGCTTGCAAGGAGGAGAGTATGGCTACACCTTC. Protein product: CASSLQGGEYGYTF.

This chain links TRBV19 with TRBJ1-4; perhaps TRBD1 as D (6 bases). V gave up 6 bases and J gave up 7 bases, with 15 bases separating them. The germline CDR1 and CDR2 sequences are LNHDA and SQIVND (reference sequence). This CDR3 is built from 14 residues. CDR3 DNA sequence: TGTGCCAGTAGCCCCTGGGGGGGGGCTGAAAAACTGTTTTTT. This translates into CASSPWGGAEKLFF.